This T cell receptor (beta chain) emerged from a study of monozygotic twins with inflammatory bowel disease. Findings and limits, study-wide: IBD patients share fewer clonotypes with other people than healthy twins do, especially with disease activity.

TCRdb re-called the 5' RACE reads; every CDR3 protein appears as one record, without DNA. Here the sample table reports under 200,000 distinct CDR3 sequences. As concerns this clonotype: Its antigen remains unknown.

CDR1 SGDLS and CDR2 YYNGEE come from the germline V gene. The CDR3 runs 13 residues. The TCR sequence derives from a human donor with ulcerative colitis or Crohn's disease, or a healthy co-twin of an affected twin (not recorded which). Sequencing was carried out using blood. This chain links TRBV9 with TRBJ1-2. This chain's CDR3 is CASSIDGRYGYTF. Full variable domain (missing parts from reference TRBV9 and TRBJ1-2): DSGVTQTPKHLITATGQRVTLRCSPRSGDLSVYWYQQSLDQGLQFLIQYYNGEERAKGNILERFSAQQFPDLHSELNLSSLELGDSALYFCASSIDGRYGYTFGSGTRLTVV.